A single sample gave rise to the 7 T cell receptor beta chains below, sequenced in a study of shared clonotypes between healthy human individuals. Sequencing used immunoSEQ multiplex PCR; TCRdb keeps in-frame clones, though not all of them. The sample shows 500,000 to 550,000 clones, around 95% of them seen only once. Material for sequencing was naive CD4+ T cells sorted from blood. Noted subset: CD45RA+ positively selected. These receptors were taken from a woman in her 30s in good health.

The V call is TRBV11-2, the J call TRBJ2-7; D might be TRBD2 (5 bases). The CDR3 contains 14 residues. Trimming removed 1 base at V and 0 bases at J, with 7 bases between. The germline V gene encodes CDR1 SGHAT and CDR2 FQNNGV. DNA for the CDR3: TGTGCCAGCAGCTTAGGGGGAGCCTCCTACGAGCAGTACTTC. Its translation is CASSLGGASYEQYF.

V usage is TRBV7-9 and J usage is TRBJ1-2; D gene uncertain. CDR1 SEHNR and CDR2 FQNEAQ come from the germline V gene (reference sequence). This CDR3 is 12 amino acids long. The V end lost 1 base, the J end lost 6 bases, and 6 bases lay between the germline ends. The CDR3 region is CASSLVWDGYTF. The CDR3 bases are TGTGCCAGCAGCTTAGTTTGGGATGGCTACACCTTC.

The rearrangement joins TRBV4-2 to TRBJ2-3; 7 nucleotides align to TRBD2. This CDR3 spans 15 amino acids. Per the germline V gene, CDR1 is LGHNA and CDR2 is YNFKEQ. The J segment lost 5 bases and the V segment lost 4 bases, leaving 9 bases of the junction unmatched. For the CDR3, the DNA is TGTGCCAGCAGCCTAGCGGGCGGAAAACTAGATACGCAGTATTTT. Protein: CASSLAGGKLDTQYF.

This chain connects TRBV11-2 to TRBJ2-1; D unclear. The CDR3 spans 14 residues. Germline V CDR1 and CDR2: SGHAT, FQNNGV. V was cut by 6 bases and J by 0 bases, with 9 bases left in between. CDR3 protein: CASSKPNSYNEQFF. DNA for the CDR3: TGTGCCAGCAGTAAACCGAACTCCTACAATGAGCAGTTCTTC. The full variable domain, in which reference TRBV11-2 and TRBJ2-1 provide the parts outside the CDR3, is EAGVAQSPRYKIIEKRQSVAFWCNPISGHATLYWYQQILGQGPKLLIQFQNNGVVDDSQLPKDRFSAERLKGVDSTLKIQPAKLEDSAVYLCASSKPNSYNEQFFGPGTRLTVL.

The genes are TRBV10-3 and TRBJ2-7; 9 nucleotides match TRBD2. V was clipped by 2 bases and J by 3 bases; unmatched bases: 5. The length of the CDR3 is 15 residues. Germline V gene data show CDR1 as ENHRY and CDR2 as SYGVKD. DNA of the CDR3: TGTGCCATCAGTGAGGTAGCGGGAGTGGGCTACGAGCAGTACTTC. Its protein product is CAISEVAGVGYEQYF.

The chain carries TRBV2 and TRBJ1-4, with D perhaps matching TRBD1 (5 bases). The CDR3 has 15 residues. Germline values: CDR1 SNHLY, CDR2 FYNNEI. Deletions cut 4 bases from V and 5 bases from J, with 14 bases between. The CDR3 sequence is CASSGLGPKNEKLFF. CDR3 bases: TGTGCCAGCAGTGGCTTGGGACCGAAGAATGAAAAACTGTTTTTT.

The rearrangement joins TRBV28 to TRBJ2-5; maybe TRBD2 (6 bases). The CDR3 extends over 14 amino acids. Germline lookup yields CDR1 MDHEN and CDR2 SYDVKM. The germline V and J ends were trimmed by 1 base and 5 bases, with 11 bases remaining between them. CDR3 nucleotides: TGTGCCAGCAGTTTATCGGGGGATTGGGAGACCCAGTACTTC. It is translated as CASSLSGDWETQYF.